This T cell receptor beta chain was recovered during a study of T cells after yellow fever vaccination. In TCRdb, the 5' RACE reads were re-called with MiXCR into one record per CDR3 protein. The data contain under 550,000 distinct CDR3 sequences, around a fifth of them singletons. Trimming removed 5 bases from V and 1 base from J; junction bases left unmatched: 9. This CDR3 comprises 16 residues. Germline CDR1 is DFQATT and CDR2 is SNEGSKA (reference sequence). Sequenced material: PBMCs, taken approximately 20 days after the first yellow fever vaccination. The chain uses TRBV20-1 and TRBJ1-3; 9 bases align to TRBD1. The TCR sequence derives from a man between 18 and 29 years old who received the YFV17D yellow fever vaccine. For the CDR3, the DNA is TGCAGTGCTCCGGTGGGGACAGGGAAGTCTGGAAACACCATATATTTT. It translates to CSAPVGTGKSGNTIYF.